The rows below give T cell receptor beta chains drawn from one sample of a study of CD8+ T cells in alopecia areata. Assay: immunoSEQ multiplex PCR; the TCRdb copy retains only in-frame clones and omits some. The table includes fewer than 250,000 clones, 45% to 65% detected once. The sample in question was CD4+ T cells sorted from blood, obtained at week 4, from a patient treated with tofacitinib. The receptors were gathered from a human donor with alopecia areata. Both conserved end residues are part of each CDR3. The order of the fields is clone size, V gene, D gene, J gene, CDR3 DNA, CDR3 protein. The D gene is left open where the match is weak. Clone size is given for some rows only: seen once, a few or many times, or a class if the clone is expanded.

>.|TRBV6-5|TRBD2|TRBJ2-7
TGTGCCAGCAGTTACGCCGGGACTAGCGGGAGACACGAGCAGTACTTC
CASSYAGTSGRHEQYF
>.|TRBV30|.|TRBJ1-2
TGTGCCTGGAGTGTATTCCCCGCGGGATATGGCTACACCTTC
CAWSVFPAGYGYTF
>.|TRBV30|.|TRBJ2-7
TGTGCCTGGAGTGTAGGAATGCTCTCCTACGAGCAGTACTTC
CAWSVGMLSYEQYF
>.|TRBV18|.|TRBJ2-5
TGTGCCAGCTCATCTCTGAGGGGTGCGGAGACCCAGTACTTC
CASSSLRGAETQYF
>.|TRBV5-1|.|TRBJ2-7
TGCGCCAGCAGCTTGAGCGGGCAACTCTACGAGCAGTACTTC
CASSLSGQLYEQYF
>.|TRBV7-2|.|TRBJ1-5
TGTGCCAGCAGCCCTTACAGGGTCGGGGATCAGCCCCAGCATTTT
CASSPYRVGDQPQHF
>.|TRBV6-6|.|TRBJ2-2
TGTGCCAGCTACAACACCGGGGAGCTGTTTTTT
CASYNTGELFF
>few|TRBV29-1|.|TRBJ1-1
TGCAGAGTCAACAGGGCCGGTGACACTGAAGCTTTCTTT
CRVNRAGDTEAFF
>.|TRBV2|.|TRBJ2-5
TGTGCCAGCAGCCTGGAGGGGCCGGAGAACTTC
CASSLEGPENF
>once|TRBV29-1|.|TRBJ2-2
TGCAGCGTTGGGCGGACTGGGCTGGACACCGGGGAGCTGTTTTTT
CSVGRTGLDTGELFF
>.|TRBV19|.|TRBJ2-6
TGTGCCAGTACGGGGGTTGGGGCCAACGTCCTGACTTTC
CASTGVGANVLTF
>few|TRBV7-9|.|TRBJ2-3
TGTGCCAGCAGCCCCCCTTTCCGACAGGGCACAGATACGCAGTATTTT
CASSPPFRQGTDTQYF
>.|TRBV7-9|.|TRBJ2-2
TGTGCCAGCAGCTTATCCCTGACGAAGGCAGGCGGGGAGCTGTTTTTT
CASSLSLTKAGGELFF
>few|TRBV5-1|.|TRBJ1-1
TGCGCCAGCAGCTTGGTACCCCGGGAGGAAGCTTTCTTT
CASSLVPREEAFF
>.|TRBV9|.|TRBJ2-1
TGTGCCAGCAGCGTAGATGTGGGGGTTTATGAGCAGTTCTTC
CASSVDVGVYEQFF
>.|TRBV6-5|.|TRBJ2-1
TGTGCCACCCGCGATGGCCTGGGCCCCTACAATGAGCAGTTCTTC
CATRDGLGPYNEQFF
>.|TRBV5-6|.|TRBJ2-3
TGTGCCAGCCGCCCCCGGGGACATCGCACAGATACGCAGTATTTT
CASRPRGHRTDTQYF
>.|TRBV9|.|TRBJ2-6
TGTGCCAGCAGCGTTTTGGCTGGGGCCAACGTCCTGACTTTC
CASSVLAGANVLTF
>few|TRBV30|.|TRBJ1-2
TGTGCCTGGAGCAAGGGTTATGGCTACACCTTC
CAWSKGYGYTF
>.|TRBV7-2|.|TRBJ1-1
TGTGCCAGCAGCTTCATAACAGGGAGGGGGGCCACTGAAGCTTTCTTT
CASSFITGRGATEAFF
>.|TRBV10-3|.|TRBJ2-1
TGTGCCATCAGTGCGCGGGACGGCGAGCAGTTCTTC
CAISARDGEQFF
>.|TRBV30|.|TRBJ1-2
TGTGCCTGGGACGAATGGGCAGCTGGTTATGGCTACACCTTC
CAWDEWAAGYGYTF
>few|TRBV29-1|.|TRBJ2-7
TGCAGCGTTCTTGGGGACCCCAAGGAGCAGTACTTC
CSVLGDPKEQYF
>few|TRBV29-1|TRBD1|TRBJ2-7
TGCAGCGCCCTACAGGGGGCGGGCGAGCAGTACTTC
CSALQGAGEQYF
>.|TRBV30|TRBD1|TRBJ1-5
TGTGCCTGGAGTGGAGACAGGGCTCAGCCCCAGCATTTT
CAWSGDRAQPQHF
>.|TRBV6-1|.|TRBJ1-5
TGTGCCAGCAGTTGGGGTCAAGATCAGCCCCAGCATTTT
CASSWGQDQPQHF
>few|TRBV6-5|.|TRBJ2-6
TGTGCCAGCAGCAACAGGGCAGGTGGGGCCAACGTCCTGACTTTC
CASSNRAGGANVLTF
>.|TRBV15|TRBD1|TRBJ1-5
TGTGCCACCAGCTTGGACAGGGCGGTTACACCCCAGCATTTT
CATSLDRAVTPQHF
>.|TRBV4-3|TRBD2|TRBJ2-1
TGCGCCAGCAGCCAAGTAGGTGGGGGGGGATATGAGCAGTTCTTC
CASSQVGGGGYEQFF
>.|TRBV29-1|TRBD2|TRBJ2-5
TGCAGCGGTACTAGCGGGAGCCAAGAGACCCAGTACTTC
CSGTSGSQETQYF
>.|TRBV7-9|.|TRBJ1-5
TGTGCCAGCAGCTTACAAGGGCGCAATCAGCCCCAGCATTTT
CASSLQGRNQPQHF
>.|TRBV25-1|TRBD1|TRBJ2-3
TGTGCCAGCAGCCGACAGGGACACACAGATACGCAGTATTTT
CASSRQGHTDTQYF
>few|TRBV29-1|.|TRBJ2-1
TGCAGCGTTGACGGGGGCCCTTACAATGAGCAGTTCTTC
CSVDGGPYNEQFF
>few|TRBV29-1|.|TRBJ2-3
TGCAGCGCACAAGTGTTGTCAGATACGCAGTATTTT
CSAQVLSDTQYF
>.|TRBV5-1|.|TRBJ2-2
TGCGCCAGCAGCTTGGGGTCAGGCACCGGGGAGCTGTTTTTT
CASSLGSGTGELFF
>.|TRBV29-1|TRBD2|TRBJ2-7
TGCAGCGTTGAGACCATAGCGGGAGGAACGTTGCAGTACTTC
CSVETIAGGTLQYF
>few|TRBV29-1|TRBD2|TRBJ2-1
TGCAGCGTTGATGTTGGCGGGACTAACAATGAGCAGTTCTTC
CSVDVGGTNNEQFF
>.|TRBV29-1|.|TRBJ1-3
TGCAGCGTTGAAGATCTGGGGGGTGGAAACACCATATATTTT
CSVEDLGGGNTIYF
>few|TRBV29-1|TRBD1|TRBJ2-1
TGCAGCGTCTCCGGGACAGGCTACAATGAGCAGTTCTTC
CSVSGTGYNEQFF
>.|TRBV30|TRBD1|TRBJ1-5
TGTGCCTGGAGTGCAGGGGGCGGGCAGCCCCAGCATTTT
CAWSAGGGQPQHF
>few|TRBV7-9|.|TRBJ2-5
TGTGCCAGCAGCTTAGACTATCATTGGGATAAGGGGAAAGAGACCCAGTACTTC
CASSLDYHWDKGKETQYF
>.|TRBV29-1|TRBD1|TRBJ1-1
TGCAGCGTGGACAGGGGAGCGAACACTGAAGCTTTCTTT
CSVDRGANTEAFF
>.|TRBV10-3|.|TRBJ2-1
TGTGCCATCAGTGGCGGCGGTAGCTCCTACAATGAGCAGTTCTTC
CAISGGGSSYNEQFF
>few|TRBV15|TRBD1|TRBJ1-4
TGTGCCACCAGCAGAAACAGGGGTAATGAAAAACTGTTTTTT
CATSRNRGNEKLFF
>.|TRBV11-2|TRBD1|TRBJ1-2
TGTGCCAGCAGCCAATTGACAGGGCTTAACTATGGCTACACCTTC
CASSQLTGLNYGYTF